This T cell receptor beta chain derives from a study of human T cells and chemical hapten exposure (dated by TCRdb to 2020 to 2023). At the level of the whole study: For sensitization, 2% DPC in acetone was applied to a roughly 2 cm by roughly 2 cm area of upper inner arm skin. This study followed changes in the peripheral blood TCR repertoire in vivo during primary and secondary sensitization of alopecia patients to the hapten diphenylcyclopropenone (DPC). Alopecia areata with under or over 50% scalp involvement, alopecia totalis and alopecia universalis were represented in the patient cohort, which was mostly female. Blood samples were taken from patients before sensitization (week 0) and then at 2, 6 and about 24 weeks after DPC sensitization. Around 30 alopecia patients provided blood for TCR sequencing at one to four time points (pre-sensitization, 2, 6 and 24 weeks). Patients additionally received weekly therapeutic DPC doses to the scalp throughout the approximately 25-week study period. Patch testing on the upper back used Finn chambers containing 0.01% DPC, with scoring done after 6 days according to International Contact Dermatitis Research Group standards. The libraries were sequenced as a pool, and the TCR yield per sample differed mostly because of small variations in library volumes within the pool.

Libraries were constructed by RACE. The sequencing machine was a NextSeq 500. During library preparation, unique molecular identifiers were attached to individual cDNA molecules so that TCRs could be counted in a quantitative, reproducible way. For every blood RNA sample, sequencing covered both the TCR alpha and TCR beta chains. As for the original processing: A median of around 100,000 TCRs per sample was observed, with a range of about 23,224 to 750,000. V, J and CDR3 annotation of the TCR reads was carried out using the Decombinator software suite. For PS versus PT1 abundance plots, all samples were subsampled to the same number of TCRs (28,000). Expanded TCRs were defined as absent before sensitization and observed at least eight times at the 2-week time point. TCRdb cleaned the public reads at Q25 with fastp, built clones with MiXCR and kept in-frame beta chains. Entries are consolidated by CDR3 protein sequence, retaining the most common genes and DNA. The V and J calls and clone size are TCRdb's, not the authors'. The sample table lists nearly 80,000 distinct CDR3 sequences, 9% to 12% of them with a count of one. Jointly, the top ten make up about 1.3% of the sample.

The sample's time point, from its label and the paper: patch test 1, 2 weeks after DPC sensitization. In the paper's terms, the treatment or condition label means: therapeutic diphenylcyclopropenone sensitization with weekly scalp DPC. At each patch-test visit, blood was drawn before the patch test was applied. To be eligible, patients had to be aged 18 to 70, diagnosed with alopecia and judged suitable for DPC therapy, while pregnant patients were excluded. Unfractionated whole blood was collected in Tempus Blood RNA tubes, and total RNA was extracted from that blood. What the authors observed across the whole study: Repeated subsampling changed both the strength of the expansion versus patch-test correlation and the threshold at which that correlation became significant. A positive correlation was found between the number of PT1 expanded TCRs and patch test score, with significance reached at thresholds 8, 16 and 32 but not 4. No change with DPC sensitization was found in the number of TCRs above 1 in 1000 frequency, and no evidence of global repertoire structure alterations was found. Significantly more large CDR3 similarity clusters were formed by expanded TCRs than by pre-sensitization or healthy control sets, consistent with antigen-driven responses. Alopecia, a presumed autoimmune disease, was present in all patients, so the immune response of the patients might differ from that of healthy individuals.

CDR1 and CDR2, looked up from the germline V gene, are SGHTA and FQGNSA. The CDR3 goes from the cysteine to the phenylalanine over 13 residues. The only DNA kept is the CDR3, 39 bases in frame from the first base. V and J are truncated by 2 bases and 2 bases respectively, leaving an intervening sequence of 7 bases. This clonotype occurred once. Its antigen remains undetermined. One base away there is no much larger clone; base qualities are not given. A single read makes a weak case. This material consisted of whole blood, taken in connection with sensitization to the hapten diphenylcyclopropenone (DPC). The sequence was obtained from a woman aged 45-60 years with alopecia areata. Some clones in this sample may be carry-over from other donors' samples. The V and J segments used are TRBV7-2 and TRBJ2-7, with no reliable assignment of the D segment. At the DNA level, the sequence is TGTGCCAGCAGCTTAAATTTCGCCTACGAGCAGTACTTC. This codes for CASSLNFAYEQYF. Here the CDR3 is joined to the reference TRBV7-2 and TRBJ2-7 genes, and the full variable domain is: GAGVSQSPSNKVTEKGKDVELRCDPISGHTALYWYRQSLGQGLEFLIYFQGNSAPDKSGLPSDRFSAERTGGSVSTLTIQRTQQEDSAVYLCASSLNFAYEQYFGPGTRLTVT.